The present entry profiles one TCR beta chain with its context. Its matching antigen is unknown. The CDR3 loop spans 13 amino acids. Per germline, CDR1 MGHDK and CDR2 SYGVNS. The V and J ends lost 3 bases and 5 bases, in that order; junction bases with no gene match: 1. Using a J-beta primer mix together with a sample-barcoded 5' primer, a second PCR was run for roughly 6 to 11 cycles. TCRdb redid the calling of the 5' RACE reads with MiXCR, one entry per CDR3 protein. The sample lists approximately 800,000 distinct CDR3 sequences; roughly 25% were seen once. The sample belongs to a study of blood T cells in healthy people across ages. Findings and limits, study-wide: Among T cells, TCR beta diversity per million cells dropped roughly linearly as age rose. Among long-lived donors, naive CD4+ cells were more numerous and diversity higher than in aged donors.

These records were also assigned to another study, of T cells of mothers and their children. That work states: When the second PCR was run, its M1S primer added sample barcodes and 2-4 random nucleotides. Every mother produced more than 8 million TCR beta CDR3 reads, whereas every child provided several million.

Sequenced sample: blood. J is TRBJ2-5 and V is TRBV25-1; the match to TRBD1 covers 9 bases. The sequence derives from a boy younger than 18 in good health. CDR3 DNA: TGTGCCAGCAGTGAGGGACAGGGCGAGACCCAGTACTTC. Translation: CASSEGQGETQYF. Full variable domain (remainder filled in from reference TRBV25-1 and TRBJ2-5): EADIYQTPRYLVIGTGKKITLECSQTMGHDKMYWYQQDPGMELHLIHYSYGVNSTEKGDLSSESTVSRIRTEHFPLTLESARPSHTSQYLCASSEGQGETQYFGPGTRLLVL.